The clone carrying this T cell receptor beta chain was counted a few times. Between the trimmed V and J ends, which lost 2 bases and 4 bases, there was a span of 14 bases. Germline values: CDR1 LGHNT, CDR2 FRNRAP. The CDR3 totals 15 residues. Using unique molecular identifiers, the investigators prepared the TCRbeta library. TCRdb re-derived calls from the PCR reads in MiXCR, one entry per CDR3 protein. Found here are about 640,000 distinct CDR3 sequences, about an eighth of them singletons; the top ten hold 2.2%. These data originate in a study of T-cell reconstitution after alpha-beta-depleted transplantation in children.

The sequencing here drew on PBMCs, mostly from graft donor cells, taken 360 days after TCRalphabeta/CD19-depleted stem cell transplant. V is TRBV12-5 and J is TRBJ1-2, with a possible D match to TRBD1 (6 bases). This clonotype originated in a male patient between 10 and 17 years old who had a stem cell transplant for acute myeloid leukemia, so the T cells may come from the graft donor. CDR3 amino acids: CASGLMQGTLYGYTF. The DNA of the CDR3 is TGTGCTAGTGGTTTGATGCAGGGGACACTCTATGGCTACACCTTC.